This T cell receptor (beta chain) emerged from a study of OX40 agonist ivuxolimab in advanced cancers. Study in general: Given to patients was ivuxolimab, an agonistic anti-OX40 (CD134) antibody.

About this clone itself: No antigen is known for it.

The CDR3 extends over 17 amino acids. In germline, CDR1 is PRHDT, CDR2 FYEKMQ (reference sequence). V lost 5 bases and J lost 4; bases outside the gene matches: 13. Profiled with immunoSEQ multiplex PCR; TCRdb holds only in-frame clones, not every one. The sample shows roughly 110,000 clones, over 75% of them seen only once. Study results and limitations: There was clonal expansion of CD4+ and CD8+ blood T cells by week 6 at 0.1 to 3.0 mg/kg.

The chain joins TRBV13 to TRBJ2-3; 9 bases align to TRBD2. Sequencing was performed on CD4+ or CD8+ T cells sorted from blood, taken in a trial of the OX40 agonist ivuxolimab. The receptor was isolated from an adult with an advanced solid tumor such as melanoma, head and neck, liver or kidney cancer. CDR3: CASSPRLSGGSPDTQYF. CDR3 in DNA: TGTGCCAGCAGCCCCAGGTTAAGCGGGGGGTCCCCAGATACGCAGTATTTT. Combining the CDR3 with reference TRBV13 and TRBJ2-3 gives the whole variable domain AAGVIQSPRHLIKEKRETATLKCYPIPRHDTVYWYQQGPGQDPQFLISFYEKMQSDKGSIPDRFSAQQFSDYHSELNMSSLELGDSALYFCASSPRLSGGSPDTQYFGPGTRLTVL.